Shown below are 3 T cell receptor beta chains from a single sample sequenced in a study of early T cells in non-severe SARS-CoV-2 infection. TCRdb re-called the 5' RACE reads with MiXCR, one entry per CDR3 protein. Of just over 70,000 distinct CDR3 sequences in the sample, approximately 12% are singletons; the top ten hold around 1.3%. The sequencing input was whole blood. These receptors all stem from an adult who was a healthcare worker with PCR-confirmed SARS-CoV-2 infection or an uninfected control (not recorded which).

This clonotype was observed many times. This chain joins TRBV11-2 and TRBJ2-4; 12 bases align to TRBD2. Trimming took 5 bases from V and 4 from J; bases not matched to a gene: 9. The CDR3 sequence is 17 residues long. The germline gives CDR1 SGHAT, CDR2 FQNNGV. CDR3 sequence (DNA): TGTGCCAGCAGCAATTTCGAGACTAGCGGGGGTAAAAACATTCAGTACTTC. Translating gives CASSNFETSGGKNIQYF.

This clonotype was seen at least ten times. V is TRBV29-1 and J is TRBJ2-2, with a possible D match to TRBD1 (6 bases). The V end lost 7 bases, the J end lost 3 bases, and 12 bases lay between the germline ends. Germline CDR1 and CDR2: SQVTM and ANQGSEA. The CDR3 length is 13 residues. The CDR3 loop reads CSGCTGYTGELFF. DNA for the CDR3: TGCAGCGGGTGTACAGGGTACACCGGGGAGCTGTTTTTT.

The V call is TRBV10-3, the J call TRBJ1-6; maybe TRBD1 (5 bases). CDR1 is ENHRY, CDR2 SYGVKD, per germline. The CDR3 consists of 18 residues. The V gene lost 10 bases and the J gene lost 0 bases, with 22 bases spanning the gap. In nucleotides, the CDR3 is TGTGCCACTACCGTCCGGGGGTCTAAGAGCTCCTATAATTCACCCCTCCACTTT. It is translated as CATTVRGSKSSYNSPLHF.